The 4 T cell receptor beta chains in this list originate from one sample, sequenced in a study of T cell changes during pregnancy in multiple sclerosis. Generated by immunoSEQ multiplex PCR, the TCRdb table keeps only in-frame clones and is missing some. Among some 41,000 clones, 91% were seen once, and the ten largest hold less than 0.55%. Material: CD4+ T cells from peripheral blood mononuclear cells, obtained in the third trimester of pregnancy. These TCRs come from a female donor in good health, enrolled as a control in a pregnancy study.

The chain uses TRBV29-1 and TRBJ1-4; D is ambiguous. The CDR3 runs 13 residues. The V gene's germline CDR1 is SQVTM and CDR2 ANQGSEA. Between the trimmed V and J ends, which lost 5 bases and 0 bases, there was a span of 7 bases. The CDR3 spells CSVYRATNEKLFF. The CDR3 nucleotides are TGCAGCGTTTATCGGGCAACTAATGAAAAACTGTTTTTT.

A single count supports this clone. This chain connects TRBV18 to TRBJ2-2, with a tentative D call TRBD2 (6 bases). CDR1 KGHSH and CDR2 LQKENI come from the germline V gene. The ends were cut back, 2 bases at V and 7 bases at J, with 11 bases in the middle. This CDR3 has 14 amino acids. CDR3 sequence: CASSPGTYNGELFF. The CDR3 bases are TGTGCCAGCTCACCAGGGACTTACAACGGGGAGCTGTTTTTT.

The V call is TRBV4-2, the J call TRBJ1-2, with 7 bases matching TRBD1. Germline-derived CDR1 and CDR2 are LGHNA and YNFKEQ. The CDR3 has 15 amino acids. V dropped 0 bases and J dropped 5; count of bases not matched to a gene: 6. The CDR3 DNA follows: TGTGCCAGCAGCCAAGATCGGACAGGCCTATATGGCTACACCTTC. Protein product: CASSQDRTGLYGYTF.

The V and J genes are TRBV2 and TRBJ1-2; 7 bases align to TRBD1. The CDR3 consists of 14 residues. Germline V lookup: CDR1 SNHLY, CDR2 FYNNEI. Trimming at V came to 0 bases and at J to 8 bases, leaving 6 bases not matched to a gene. CDR3 coding DNA: TGTGCCAGCAGTGAAGCGATGACAGGGAAGGGCTACACCTTC. Protein product: CASSEAMTGKGYTF.